This T cell receptor beta chain was captured by sequencing in a study of OX40 agonist ivuxolimab in advanced cancers. Findings and limits, study-wide: Partial responders receiving 0.1-3.0 mg/kg showed among the lowest clonal expansion.

Turning to this clone: No antigen is known for it.

This table comes from immunoSEQ multiplex PCR, and its TCRdb copy is limited to in-frame clones, with some not included. The table has 95,000 to 100,000 clones, around 80% seen once. V gave up 4 bases and J gave up 4 bases, with 10 bases separating them. The CDR3 covers 13 residues. The germline V gene encodes CDR1 SGHRS and CDR2 YFSETQ. This specimen consisted of CD4+ or CD8+ T cells sorted from blood, obtained in a trial of the OX40 agonist ivuxolimab. The J gene is TRBJ2-3, the V gene TRBV5-1, with TRBD2 as a possible D gene (6 bases). The TCR originated in an adult with an advanced solid tumor such as melanoma, head and neck, liver or kidney cancer. CDR3 region: CASSRDSADTQYF. For the CDR3, the DNA is TGCGCCAGCAGCCGGGACTCGGCAGATACGCAGTATTTT.